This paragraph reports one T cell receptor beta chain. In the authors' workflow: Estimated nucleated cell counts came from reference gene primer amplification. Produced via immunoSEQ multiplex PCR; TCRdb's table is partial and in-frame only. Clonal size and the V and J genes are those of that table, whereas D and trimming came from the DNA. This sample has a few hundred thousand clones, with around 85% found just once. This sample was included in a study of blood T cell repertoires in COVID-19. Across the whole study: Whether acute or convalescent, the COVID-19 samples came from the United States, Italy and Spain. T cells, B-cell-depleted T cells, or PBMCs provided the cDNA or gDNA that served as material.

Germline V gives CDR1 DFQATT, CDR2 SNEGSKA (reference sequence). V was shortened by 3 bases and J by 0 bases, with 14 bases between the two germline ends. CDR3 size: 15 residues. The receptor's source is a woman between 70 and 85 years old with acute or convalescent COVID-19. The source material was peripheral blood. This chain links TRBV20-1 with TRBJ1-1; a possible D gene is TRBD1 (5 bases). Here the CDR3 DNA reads TGCAGTGCTAGTCGGCCAGGGAAAATGAACACTGAAGCTTTCTTT. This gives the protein CSASRPGKMNTEAFF.